This record covers a single T cell receptor (beta chain). As yet, its antigen is unknown. The data were obtained in a study of OX40 agonist ivuxolimab in advanced cancers. Across the study: Previous treatment with anti-PD-1, anti-PD-L1 or anti-CTLA-4 therapy was allowed; 40% had received some. Partial responses were observed in three patients, of whom one had hepatocellular carcinoma and two had cutaneous melanoma. Findings and caveats of the study: Still undetermined is the antigen specificity of the expanded peripheral T cells. At 0.1 to 3.0 mg/kg and by week 6, CD4+ and CD8+ T cells in the blood had expanded clonally.

The method was immunoSEQ multiplex PCR; TCRdb's version includes in-frame clones alone and lacks a portion of them. The sample shows 75,000 to 80,000 clones, over 70% of them seen only once. Trimming removed 5 bases from V and 3 bases from J; junction bases left unmatched: 7. Germline V gene lookup returns CDR1 KGHSH and CDR2 LQKENI. The CDR3 length is 15 residues. This chain uses TRBV18 with TRBJ1-1; 9 bases are shared with TRBD1. The sample here was CD4+ or CD8+ T cells sorted from blood, taken in a trial of the OX40 agonist ivuxolimab. The TCR originated in an adult with an advanced solid tumor such as melanoma, head and neck, liver or kidney cancer. The CDR3 region is CASSTGGSDYTEAFF. As DNA, the CDR3 is TGTGCCAGCTCAACAGGGGGCTCCGATTACACTGAAGCTTTCTTT.